A single T cell receptor (beta chain) is shown here with its context. Random hexamers were used to reverse transcribe the RNA input (roughly 0.5 to 1 ug). Multiplex immunoSEQ PCR targeted 54 Vbeta and 13 Jbeta TCR beta segments. TCRdb reprocessed the immunoSEQ multiplex PCR reads with MiXCR, giving one entry per CDR3 protein. This sample has some 110,000 distinct CDR3 sequences; roughly 95% occur once, and the top ten carry roughly 0.13%. The trim removed 4 bases at V and 4 bases at J, leaving 9 bases unmatched. Looked up from germline, CDR1 is DFQATT and CDR2 is SNEGSKA (reference sequence). CDR3 size: 15 residues. These data come from a study of CD8 T cells in Susac syndrome. Turning to the study itself: Intravenous immunoglobulin alone or corticosteroids were being given to patients with Susac syndrome at blood draw, unless they were therapy-naive.

Susac syndrome patients met recently defined diagnostic criteria for definite or probable disease. The sequence derives from a human donor with Susac syndrome. The sample taken for sequencing was CD4+ T cells from PBMCs. The gene calls are TRBV20-1 and TRBJ2-3; 9 bases match TRBD2. The CDR3 loop reads CSATETSGYSDTQYF. For the CDR3, the DNA is TGCAGTGCTACCGAGACTAGCGGATATTCAGATACGCAGTATTTT.